The 24 T cell receptor beta chains in this list originate from one sample, sequenced in a study of shared clonotypes between healthy human individuals (dated by TCRdb to about 2020). Library preparation used the immunoSEQ multiplex PCR assay. The table comes from immuneACCESS by way of TCRdb, which keeps in-frame sequences with V and J called. Part of the clones is missing from these tables; in studies checked, under half for an unresolved V gene and the rest for unknown reasons. The sample records roughly 1.4 million clones, about 98.5% of which are singletons. Jointly, the top ten make up 0.36% of the sample. Source material: naive CD4+ T cells sorted from blood. The cell subset or site label, read with the paper, signifies: CD45RA+ positively selected. These receptors were taken from a man aged 25 to 40 in good health.

The V gene is TRBV5-1, the J gene TRBJ2-5; D unresolved. V was cut by 0 bases and J by 1 base, with 7 bases left in between. CDR1 and CDR2 (germline): SGHRS, YFSETQ. CDR3 length: 14 residues. CDR3: CASSLEPLQETQYF. The CDR3 coding sequence is TGCGCCAGCAGCTTGGAGCCGCTCCAAGAGACCCAGTACTTC. The full variable domain, with the rest looked up from reference TRBV5-1 and TRBJ2-5, is KAGVTQTPRYLIKTRGQQVTLSCSPISGHRSVSWYQQTPGQGLQFLFEYFSETQRNKGNFPGRFSGRQFSNSRSEMNVSTLELGDSALYLCASSLEPLQETQYFGPGTRLLVL.

This chain connects TRBV11-3 to TRBJ2-1, with TRBD2 matching 9 bases. Unmatched junction bases numbered 16, after V lost 7 bases and J lost 12 bases. CDR3 length: 15 residues. CDR1 and CDR2 (germline): SGHNT, YENEEA. For the CDR3, the DNA is TGTGCCAGCAAGCGGGAGGACGGAGGGCAAGAAGGGCAGTTCTTC. Residues: CASKREDGGQEGQFF. Filled out from reference TRBV11-3 and TRBJ2-1, the complete variable domain reads EAGVVQSPRYKIIEKKQPVAFWCNPISGHNTLYWYLQNLGQGPELLIRYENEEAVDDSQLPKDRFSAERLKGVDSTLKIQPAELGDSAVYLCASKREDGGQEGQFFGPGTRLTVL.

Details on this clone: Within the sample, other DNA sequences also encode this same CDR3. V usage is TRBV20-1 and J usage is TRBJ2-1; 8 bases line up with TRBD2. The CDR3 is 10 residues long. With V trimmed by 6 bases and J by 8 bases, 0 bases remained unmatched. CDR1 is DFQATT, CDR2 SNEGSKA, per germline (reference sequence). CDR3 coding DNA: TGCAGTGCCGGGAGGGATGAGCAGTTCTTC. It codes for CSAGRDEQFF.

The chain links TRBV5-1 to TRBJ2-1; D gene uncertain. CDR1 and CDR2 from the germline V gene are SGHRS and YFSETQ. Between the trimmed V and J ends, which lost 2 bases and 16 bases, there was a span of 13 bases. This CDR3 has 11 amino acids. The CDR3, as DNA: TGCGCCAGCAGCTTCGGACGGCACCTCTTCTTC. Translating it yields CASSFGRHLFF. The entire variable domain, with the rest obtained from reference TRBV5-1 and TRBJ2-1, is as follows: KAGVTQTPRYLIKTRGQQVTLSCSPISGHRSVSWYQQTPGQGLQFLFEYFSETQRNKGNFPGRFSGRQFSNSRSEMNVSTLELGDSALYLCASSFGRHLFFGPGTRLTVL.

The chain couples TRBV2 to TRBJ1-2, with unresolved D. Trimming removed 4 bases at V and 3 bases at J, with 15 bases between. The CDR3 has 15 residues. CDR1 and CDR2 from the germline V gene are SNHLY and FYNNEI. The CDR3 here is CASSGGISVDYGYTF. CDR3 DNA: TGTGCCAGCAGTGGTGGGATTTCGGTAGACTATGGCTACACCTTC.

The rearrangement links TRBV7-6 to TRBJ2-3, with 7 bases identical to TRBD2. J gave up 5 bases and V 1 base, and 9 bases lay outside the gene matches. The CDR3 runs to 16 residues. The germline V gene has CDR1 SGHVS and CDR2 FNYEAQ. The DNA for the CDR3 is TGTGCCAGCAGCTTAGGTGGCGGGGGACCCCAAGATACGCAGTATTTT. This translates into CASSLGGGGPQDTQYF.

Notes on this clone: The same CDR3 can be traced to other DNA sequences in this sample. J is TRBJ2-7 and V is TRBV5-4; D not certain. The CDR3 is made up of 14 amino acids. Trimming took 1 base from V and 0 from J, leaving 8 bases between them. Looked up from germline, CDR1 is SGHNT and CDR2 is YYREEE (reference sequence). The CDR3 DNA reads TGTGCCAGCAGCTTGCCGGGTAGCTCCTACGAGCAGTACTTC. It encodes CASSLPGSSYEQYF.

The chain joins TRBV5-6 to TRBJ2-5, with D perhaps TRBD1 or TRBD2 (6 bases each). V gave up 1 base and J gave up 5 bases, with 18 bases separating them. This CDR3 contains 16 residues. Germline V CDR1 and CDR2: SGHDT, YYEEEE. The CDR3 region has the DNA TGTGCCAGCAGCTTGCGACGGGGGCGGAGCGGGGAGACCCAGTACTTC. It specifies CASSLRRGRSGETQYF. Filled out from reference TRBV5-6 and TRBJ2-5, the complete variable domain reads DAGVTQSPTHLIKTRGQQVTLRCSPKSGHDTVSWYQQALGQGPQFIFQYYEEEERQRGNFPDRFSGHQFPNYSSELNVNALLLGDSALYLCASSLRRGRSGETQYFGPGTRLLVL.

V gene TRBV9 combines with J gene TRBJ2-7; TRBD2 agrees at 11 bases. With V trimmed by 0 bases and J by 2 bases, 10 bases remained unmatched. Looked up from germline, CDR1 is SGDLS and CDR2 is YYNGEE. This CDR3 is built from 18 residues. As DNA, the CDR3 is TGTGCCAGCAGCGTAGGGGATAGCGGGAGGGTTAAGCCCTACGAGCAGTACTTC. It is translated as CASSVGDSGRVKPYEQYF.

The chain has TRBV7-6 and TRBJ2-7; 10 nucleotides match TRBD2. In germline, CDR1 is SGHVS, CDR2 FNYEAQ. V dropped 5 bases and J dropped 2; count of bases not matched to a gene: 6. The CDR3 loop spans 15 amino acids. The CDR3 DNA is TGTGCCAGCAGCCCCCGGACTAGCGGAACCTACGAGCAGTACTTC. Its translation: CASSPRTSGTYEQYF.

The chain joins TRBV18 to TRBJ2-1; maybe TRBD1 (5 bases). Germline-derived CDR1 and CDR2 are KGHSH and LQKENI. Deletions cut 3 bases from V and 15 bases from J, with 18 bases between. The CDR3 length is 13 residues. The CDR3 loop is CASSPRKRGRGFF. In DNA form, the CDR3 reads TGTGCCAGCTCACCGCGTAAAAGGGGAAGGGGGTTCTTC.

The gene calls are TRBV18 and TRBJ2-6; D is possibly TRBD1 (6 bases). Germline CDR1 reads KGHSH; CDR2 reads LQKENI. Trimming cost V 8 bases and J 3 bases, with 23 bases left between them. The CDR3 spans 18 residues. The CDR3 spells CASPTSHRALGGANVLTF. The CDR3 DNA reads as TGTGCCAGCCCAACCAGTCACAGGGCCTTGGGTGGGGCCAACGTCCTGACTTTC.

The chain has TRBV6-1 and TRBJ2-6; D perhaps matches TRBD2 (5 bases). CDR1 and CDR2 (germline): MNHNS, SASEGT. There are 15 residues in the CDR3. The germline V and J ends were trimmed by 6 bases and 2 bases, with 11 bases remaining between them. The CDR3 sequence is CASRISGTGANVLTF. The CDR3 nucleotides are TGTGCCAGCAGAATCTCGGGGACTGGGGCCAACGTCCTGACTTTC.

J is TRBJ2-3 and V is TRBV11-2, with D perhaps matching TRBD1 or TRBD2 (5 bases each). V shed 2 bases and J shed 2 bases, with 14 bases lying between them. Germline lookup yields CDR1 SGHAT and CDR2 FQNNGV. The length of the CDR3 is 16 residues. The CDR3 DNA follows: TGTGCCAGCAGCTTAATTCCGGGACCGTACACAGATACGCAGTATTTT. Translation: CASSLIPGPYTDTQYF.

With respect to this clone: This sample also contains other DNA sequences that code for the same CDR3. V gene TRBV30 combines with J gene TRBJ2-5; D gene ambiguous. CDR3 length: 13 residues. CDR1 GTSNPN and CDR2 SVGIG come from the germline V gene (reference sequence). Trimming took 0 bases from V and 5 from J, leaving 10 bases between them. The CDR3 is CAWSVLFGETQYF. Here the CDR3 DNA reads TGTGCCTGGAGTGTACTTTTTGGGGAGACCCAGTACTTC.

The V call is TRBV7-9, the J call TRBJ1-1, with D possibly being TRBD1 (5 bases). Trimming took off 8 bases at V and 12 bases at J, with 19 bases between the two ends. The CDR3 is 12 residues long. Germline CDR1 SEHNR, CDR2 FQNEAQ (reference sequence). The CDR3 protein is CASCRVPASPFF. The CDR3 nucleotides read TGTGCCAGCTGCAGGGTCCCCGCTTCTCCTTTCTTT.

The gene calls are TRBV7-2 and TRBJ2-7, with 7 bases identical to TRBD1. CDR1 SGHTA and CDR2 FQGNSA come from the germline V gene. The CDR3 is 15 amino acids. Unmatched junction bases numbered 3, after V lost 1 base and J lost 0 bases. CDR3 nucleotide sequence: TGTGCCAGCAGCTTAGAGACAGGGAGCTCCTACGAGCAGTACTTC. It specifies CASSLETGSSYEQYF.

The chain combines TRBV28 with TRBJ2-7, with 10 positions matching TRBD1. The CDR3 has 15 amino acids. The germline gives CDR1 MDHEN, CDR2 SYDVKM. V lost 5 bases to trimming and J lost 4 bases; unmatched junction nucleotides: 8. In DNA, the CDR3 is TGTGCCAGCAGTCTTGACAGGGGGCGGGTGTACGAGCAGTACTTC. This encodes CASSLDRGRVYEQYF.

About this clone: This sample also contains other DNA sequences that code for the same CDR3. V gene TRBV12-5 combines with J gene TRBJ2-1, with 7 bases fitting TRBD2. Germline values: CDR1 LGHNT, CDR2 FRNRAP. Unmatched junction bases numbered 0, after V lost 0 bases and J lost 10 bases. The CDR3 spans 12 residues. The CDR3 spells CASGLVAGEQFF. CDR3 nucleotides: TGTGCTAGTGGTTTGGTAGCGGGAGAGCAGTTCTTC.

The rearrangement uses TRBV18 and TRBJ2-7, with D possibly being TRBD2 (6 bases). The length of the CDR3 is 13 residues. With 0 bases removed from V and 3 bases from J, the gap between germline ends came to 6 bases. Germline V lookup: CDR1 KGHSH, CDR2 LQKENI. CDR3 loop: CASSPPDYYEQYF. The CDR3, as DNA: TGTGCCAGCTCACCACCGGACTACTACGAGCAGTACTTC.

This sequence joins TRBV30 and TRBJ2-1, with 11 bases matching TRBD2. Losses at the gene ends were 2 bases for V and 0 bases for J; bases not matched to a gene: 3. Germline V gives CDR1 GTSNPN, CDR2 SVGIG (reference sequence). This CDR3 has 16 amino acids. CDR3 in DNA: TGTGCCTGGAGTCGCACTAGCGGGAGCTCCTACAATGAGCAGTTCTTC. Residues: CAWSRTSGSSYNEQFF.

CDR3 in amino acids: CASSPPGAGTANTEAFF. Here the CDR3 DNA reads TGTGCCAGCTCACCACCGGGGGCGGGGACGGCGAACACTGAAGCTTTCTTT. The V gene is TRBV18, the J gene TRBJ1-1; TRBD1 is a possible D gene (6 bases). CDR1 is KGHSH, CDR2 LQKENI, per germline. CDR3 length equals 17 residues. V gave up 0 bases and J gave up 1 base, with 15 bases separating them.

In this sample, this clone turned up once. The J gene is TRBJ2-5, the V gene TRBV6-6; D might be TRBD1 (5 bases). There are 13 residues in the CDR3. The V and J ends lost 5 bases and 5 bases respectively, with 12 bases between them. Germline V gene data show CDR1 as MNHNY and CDR2 as SVGAGI (reference sequence). The CDR3 spells CASSPRVRETQYF. CDR3 bases: TGTGCCAGCAGTCCCAGGGTACGGGAGACCCAGTACTTC.

This clone was seen only once. The chain has TRBV7-8 and TRBJ1-5; D is undetermined. From germline, CDR1 is SGHVS and CDR2 FQNEAQ. CDR3 length: 16 amino acids. V lost 5 bases and J 1 base, leaving 15 bases between the germline ends. The CDR3 reads CASSAIDGKSNQPQHF. CDR3 bases: TGTGCCAGCAGCGCTATCGACGGCAAAAGCAATCAGCCCCAGCATTTT.